This T cell receptor (beta chain) was profiled in a study of blood T cell repertoires in COVID-19. Trimming stripped 5 bases from V and 4 bases from J, with 11 bases between. The germline CDR1 and CDR2 sequences are SGHVS and FNYEAQ. The CDR3 contains 13 residues. Participant-reported clinical history was the basis for cohort assignment. Cohort 3 donors were reported recovered after two negative PCRs, clearance, or symptom resolution. Using immunoSEQ multiplex PCR, the repertoire was profiled, and TCRdb retains in-frame clones only, with some absent. The sample carries roughly 280,000 clones, approximately 92% recorded once.

The chain joins TRBV7-6 to TRBJ1-2; D is perhaps TRBD1 (6 bases). Sequenced sample: PBMCs or T cells enriched from blood (not recorded which). This receptor was obtained from a woman aged 18-30 years who had recovered from COVID-19. CDR3 DNA sequence: TGTGCCAGCAGCCAACAGGGTTCCTATGGCTACACCTTC. It codes for CASSQQGSYGYTF.